This is a list of T cell receptor beta chains from one sample in a study of blood T cell repertoires in COVID-19. The method was immunoSEQ multiplex PCR; TCRdb's version includes in-frame clones alone and lacks a portion of them. This table has almost 250,000 clones, around nine tenths appearing once. The sequencing sample was made of PBMCs or T cells enriched from blood (not recorded which). The receptors stem from a woman between 50 and 59 years old who had recovered from COVID-19. Each CDR3 is given with its conserved first and last residue. A D gene is named only where the DNA matches it firmly.

V	D	J	DNA	CDR3
TRBV27	TRBD2	TRBJ2-2	TGTGCCAGCAGTAGCGATGGGCCTAGCGGAGGGGAGAACACCGGGGAGCTGTTTTTT	CASSSDGPSGGENTGELFF
TRBV18	TRBD1	TRBJ1-1	TGTGCCAGCTCATCGGGACAGGCGAACACTGAAGCTTTCTTT	CASSSGQANTEAFF
TRBV7-9	TRBD2	TRBJ2-2	TGTGCCAGCAGCCCCCGAGGGGGGGCGGGAGGCCTTACCGGGGAGCTGTTTTTT	CASSPRGGAGGLTGELFF
TRBV28	TRBD1	TRBJ1-2	TGTGCCAGCAGTTTCGACAGGGGTAGGGGTGGCTACACCTTC	CASSFDRGRGGYTF
TRBV28	NA	TRBJ2-2	TGTGCCAGCTCTACTAGCTGGAAGAACACCGGGGAGCTGTTTTTT	CASSTSWKNTGELFF
TRBV10-1	TRBD1	TRBJ2-7	TGCGCCAGCAGAACGCCAGGGTCCTATTATGCGCTCCGGGACAGGGGGTACGAGCAGTACTTC	CASRTPGSYYALRDRGYEQYF
TRBV6-1	TRBD2	TRBJ2-3	TGTGCCAGCAGTGATCAAAGCGGGGGCTCCGCAGATACGCAGTATTTT	CASSDQSGGSADTQYF
TRBV6-5	TRBD1	TRBJ2-7	TGTGCCAGCAGTCCTGACAGGGGTTACGAGCAGTACTTC	CASSPDRGYEQYF
TRBV19	TRBD1	TRBJ1-5	TGTGCCAGTAGTATAGGGACAGGGGCCTTCAATCAGCCCCAGCATTTT	CASSIGTGAFNQPQHF
TRBV6-5	TRBD1	TRBJ1-3	TGTGCCAGCAGGCAGGGGGCTACTGGAAACACCATATATTTT	CASRQGATGNTIYF
TRBV7-5	NA	TRBJ2-4	TGTGCCAGAACGGGAGAAGGGGTCAACATTCAGTACTTC	CARTGEGVNIQYF
TRBV10-3	TRBD1	TRBJ2-7	TGTGCCATCAGAGGGACAGGGTTTGCCTACGAGCAGTACTTC	CAIRGTGFAYEQYF
TRBV28	TRBD1	TRBJ1-5	TGTGCCAGCAAGTTAGGGGGCCAGGGGCCCCAGCATTTT	CASKLGGQGPQHF
TRBV24-1	TRBD2	TRBJ2-7	TGTGCCACCAGTGATAAAGCGGGAGCCGGGAACGAGCAGTACTTC	CATSDKAGAGNEQYF
TRBV15	NA	TRBJ2-3	TGTGCCACCAGCAGAGGTCTTGTAGCGGCGGATTCAGATACGCAGTATTTT	CATSRGLVAADSDTQYF
TRBV7-2	TRBD1	TRBJ2-5	TGTGCCAGCAGCCAGAGACAGGGTGGAGAGACCCAGTACTTC	CASSQRQGGETQYF